These 20 T cell receptor beta chains came from one sample sequenced in a study of T cell repertoires in cytomegalovirus infection. TCRdb reprocessed the reads via MiXCR and lists one record per CDR3 protein. The sample has some 220,000 distinct CDR3 sequences, roughly an eighth seen once. The sequencing input was PBMCs. These receptors came from a human donor in good health (CMV status not recorded). Some clones in this sample may be carry-over from other donors' samples.

This clonotype came up many times. V is TRBV27 and J is TRBJ2-3; the match to TRBD2 covers 11 bases. This CDR3 has 18 residues. V lost 5 bases and J lost 0; bases outside the gene matches: 10. Germline V lookup: CDR1 MNHEY, CDR2 SMNVEV (reference sequence). The CDR3 DNA reads TGTGCCAGCAGTCCCAGGGGACTAGCGGAGGGGAGCACAGATACGCAGTATTTT. This sequence encodes CASSPRGLAEGSTDTQYF.

This clonotype was seen just once. The chain combines TRBV24-1 with TRBJ2-5; D unresolved. The germline V gene encodes CDR1 KGHDR and CDR2 SFDVKD. This CDR3 is built from 12 residues. V shed 0 bases and J shed 5 bases, with 3 bases lying between them. The CDR3 DNA reads as TGTGCCACCAGTGATTTGTATGAGACCCAGTACTTC. It specifies CATSDLYETQYF.

This clonotype was observed at least ten times. In nucleotides, the CDR3 is TGTGCCAGCAGTTCTATCGGGACAGGGATCACTAATGAAAAACTGTTTTTT. It is translated as CASSSIGTGITNEKLFF. The chain employs TRBV28 and TRBJ1-4, with 9 positions matching TRBD1. The CDR3 loop spans 17 amino acids. The V gene's germline CDR1 is MDHEN and CDR2 SYDVKM. Losses at the gene ends were 4 bases for V and 2 bases for J; bases not matched to a gene: 8.

This clonotype was recorded at least ten times. The V and J genes are TRBV7-2 and TRBJ2-6, with a possible D match to TRBD1 (5 bases). The CDR3 is made up of 14 amino acids. Germline V gene lookup returns CDR1 SGHTA and CDR2 FQGNSA. With 3 bases removed from V and 2 bases from J, the gap between germline ends came to 5 bases. The CDR3 sequence is CASSLTAGANVLTF. The CDR3, as DNA: TGTGCCAGCAGCTTGACAGCTGGGGCCAACGTCCTGACTTTC.

This clonotype was seen many times. This chain uses TRBV12-3 or TRBV12-4 with TRBJ2-2; TRBD2 is a possible D gene (6 bases). This CDR3 has 13 amino acids. The V end was cut by 2 bases, the J end by 7 bases, with 8 bases between. CDR3: CASSLIAVGELFF. The CDR3 coding sequence is TGTGCCAGCAGTTTAATAGCGGTCGGGGAGCTGTTTTTT.

This clonotype came up a few times. A clone one base away is much larger, so this may be a read error. This chain connects TRBV12-3 or TRBV12-4 to TRBJ1-6; 9 bases match TRBD1. This CDR3 is 14 amino acids long. The V and J ends lost 4 bases and 7 bases, in that order; junction bases with no gene match: 2. CDR3 region: CASSSGTGNSPLHF. In nucleotides, the CDR3 is TGTGCCAGCAGTTCCGGGACAGGGAATTCACCCCTCCACTTT.

This clonotype was detected ten times or more. J is TRBJ2-3 and V is TRBV7-9; a weak D match, TRBD1 (5 bases). Germline CDR1 is SEHNR and CDR2 is FQNEAQ (reference sequence). V was shortened by 5 bases and J by 2 bases, with 17 bases between the two germline ends. The length of the CDR3 is 16 residues. CDR3: CASSAQTVPTTDTQYF. CDR3 DNA sequence: TGTGCCAGCAGCGCCCAGACAGTCCCCACCACAGATACGCAGTATTTT.

This clonotype came up many times. The V and J genes are TRBV7-9 and TRBJ2-3, with 8 bases identical to TRBD2. The CDR3 contains 17 residues. V dropped 4 bases and J dropped 4; count of bases not matched to a gene: 13. CDR1 and CDR2 from the germline V gene are SEHNR and FQNEAQ (reference sequence). The CDR3 loop is CASSSYPAGVGADTQYF. The CDR3 DNA sequence: TGTGCCAGCAGCTCCTATCCAGCGGGAGTGGGGGCAGATACGCAGTATTTT.

This clonotype was counted at least ten times. V is TRBV6-1 and J is TRBJ1-5; D ambiguous. The CDR3 is 15 residues long. Germline assignment: CDR1 MNHNS and CDR2 SASEGT. Trimming took off 2 bases at V and 0 bases at J, with 8 bases between the two ends. CDR3 in amino acids: CASSERQISNQPQHF. CDR3 DNA: TGTGCCAGCAGTGAACGACAAATTAGCAATCAGCCCCAGCATTTT.

The rearrangement uses TRBV3-1 and TRBJ2-5; D is uncertain. V was cut by 1 base and J by 4 bases, with 10 bases left in between. Germline V gene lookup returns CDR1 LGHDT and CDR2 YNNKEL (reference sequence). This CDR3 contains 14 residues. The CDR3 reads CASSQVELPETQYF. CDR3 coding DNA: TGTGCCAGCAGCCAAGTCGAACTACCAGAGACCCAGTACTTC.

This clonotype was observed a few times. The CDR3 DNA is TGTGCCAGCAGCGGATGGGGGACGGCTTTAGATGGCTACACCTTC. It encodes CASSGWGTALDGYTF. The V and J genes are TRBV7-2 and TRBJ1-2; TRBD1 is a possible D gene (5 bases). Trimming pared 5 bases from V and 6 bases from J, leaving 19 bases between. The CDR3 runs to 15 residues. Germline lookup yields CDR1 SGHTA and CDR2 FQGNSA.

This clonotype was seen a few times. The rearrangement uses TRBV29-1 and TRBJ1-1, with TRBD1 matching 8 bases. V gave up 3 bases and J gave up 0 bases; unmatched junction bases: 9. CDR1 is SQVTM, CDR2 ANQGSEA, per germline. CDR3 length equals 16 residues. The CDR3 here is CSVDRGLGILNTEAFF. The CDR3 region has the DNA TGCAGCGTTGACAGGGGGCTCGGGATTTTGAACACTGAAGCTTTCTTT.

This clonotype came up a few times. V usage is TRBV19 and J usage is TRBJ2-1; 9 bases are shared with TRBD2. The CDR3 is 17 residues long. The V gene end was trimmed by 3 bases and the J gene end by 5 bases; junction bases not matched to a gene: 11. The germline V gene has CDR1 LNHDA and CDR2 SQIVND (reference sequence). The CDR3 sequence is CASSIGPGLAPNNEQFF. The CDR3 nucleotides read TGTGCCAGTAGTATCGGACCGGGACTAGCCCCTAACAATGAGCAGTTCTTC.

The CDR3 sequence: CASSRSSGTGGNEQFF. In nucleotides, the CDR3 is TGCGCCAGCAGTCGTTCATCCGGGACAGGGGGCAATGAGCAGTTCTTC. The chain recombines TRBV5-1 with TRBJ2-1; 11 positions match TRBD1. V was pared by 5 bases and J by 6 bases, with 10 bases of the junction left unmatched. CDR1 and CDR2 from the germline V gene are SGHRS and YFSETQ. This CDR3 is built from 16 residues.

This clonotype was recorded many times. The chain has TRBV7-2 and TRBJ2-7; 9 nucleotides agree with TRBD2. The CDR3 has 15 residues. The J segment lost 0 bases and the V segment lost 4 bases, leaving 4 bases of the junction unmatched. Per the germline V gene, CDR1 is SGHTA and CDR2 is FQGNSA. CDR3 DNA sequence: TGTGCCAGCAGCTCTCTAGCGGGATTCTCCTACGAGCAGTACTTC. It translates to CASSSLAGFSYEQYF.

The chain combines TRBV19 with TRBJ1-5, with D tentatively TRBD1 (5 bases). V dropped 7 bases and J dropped 3 bases, with 10 bases sitting between them. CDR1 is LNHDA, CDR2 SQIVND, per germline (reference sequence). There are 13 residues in the CDR3. The CDR3 bases are TGTGCCAGTAAGGGGCAGGTCAATCAGCCCCAGCATTTT. It encodes CASKGQVNQPQHF.

The table lists this clonotype with many counts. The chain carries TRBV7-2 and TRBJ2-1; unclear D gene. V dropped 5 bases and J dropped 3 bases, with 8 bases sitting between them. The CDR3 consists of 13 residues. The germline V gene has CDR1 SGHTA and CDR2 FQGNSA. CDR3 loop: CASSPFLYNEQFF. CDR3 DNA sequence: TGTGCCAGCAGCCCCTTCCTCTACAATGAGCAGTTCTTC.

This clonotype was seen repeatedly, ten times or more. One junction end disagrees with the germline gene, perhaps due to a read error. The chain employs TRBV24-1 and TRBJ2-1; D unresolved. CDR1 KGHDR and CDR2 SFDVKD come from the germline V gene. The CDR3 length is 10 residues. The CDR3 region has the DNA TGTGCCACCAGTGATCCCCTCCCCCATTTC. This codes for CATSDPLPHF.

This clonotype was seen at least ten times. This chain uses TRBV6-6 with TRBJ2-3, with unresolved D. The V end was cut by 2 bases, the J end by 5 bases, with 2 bases between. There are 11 residues in the CDR3. Germline CDR1 and CDR2: MNHNY and SVGAGI (reference sequence). The DNA of the CDR3 is TGTGCCAGCAGTTACGTAGATACGCAGTATTTT. It yields the protein CASSYVDTQYF.

Note on this clonotype: With a much larger clone just one base away, this may be a read error. The V call is TRBV9, the J call TRBJ2-3, with 9 bases identical to TRBD1. The V gene end was trimmed by 2 bases and the J gene end by 3 bases; junction bases not matched to a gene: 4. Germline assignment: CDR1 SGDLS and CDR2 YYNGEE. The CDR3 runs 15 residues. Here the CDR3 reads CASSVRTGATDTQYF. The DNA for the CDR3 is TGTGCCAGCAGCGTCCGGACAGGGGCGACAGATACGCAGTATTTT.